This TCR beta chain was identified in a study of T cell responses to AZD1222 COVID-19 vaccine (dated by TCRdb to about 2021). With respect to the entire study: A total of over 230 trial participants underwent TCR sequencing, of whom 207 received two doses of AZD1222 and around 26 received two doses of the MenACWY control vaccine. Enrollment into the trials was organized by age into subgroups of 18-55, 56-69 and 70-plus years, and those subgroups contained about 160, 30 and 59 TCR-sequenced participants, respectively.

Comments on this clone: Which antigen it targets is not known. Base qualities are not provided; no much larger clone lies one nucleotide away.

Explained via the paper, the time point label denotes: about 28 days (+/-7) after the second vaccine dose. Because spike-specific TCR depth and breadth did not differ between the two schedules, AZD1222 recipients who got a second dose at roughly 4 weeks were pooled with those who got a second dose at roughly 12 weeks. Vaccinee samples were obtained from the UK trials COV001 and COV002, which included a single-blind randomized controlled phase 2/3 trial of AZD1222 (ChAdOx1 nCoV-19) in healthy adults. For TCRbeta chain sequencing, PBMC samples from trial participants were taken at day 0 and at day 28 after the second dose. Results the study describes overall, beyond this receptor: Participants were mostly white British, with more females than males. The authors suggested clonal diversity may have been underestimated. After two AZD1222 doses, spike-specific TCR breadth and depth were significantly higher than at day 0 and than in MenACWY recipients. No day 14 peak-response samples were available, so repertoires were characterized only after the peak T cell response. Reportedly, almost half of the unique spike-specific TCRs recognized epitopes lying outside the regions that are mutated in the B.1.351 and B.1.1.7 variants. The 56-69-year group was small, and its depth increase did not reach significance, likely because of low power. Conclusions about previously exposed vaccinees are limited because only six or seven AZD1222 recipients were SARS-CoV-2 seropositive at baseline. The vaccine-associated CD4 TCRs covered the entire spike protein, and the dominant responses fell in regions 160-218 and 743-854.

Trimming removed 5 bases from V and 3 bases from J, leaving 8 bases between the germline ends. Including the terminal cysteine and phenylalanine, the CDR3 comprises 12 residues. The read is trimmed to its CDR3 DNA, 36 bases read in frame from base 1. Sequences SGHRS (CDR1) and YFSETQ (CDR2) are obtained from the germline V gene. The CDR3 regions of human TCRbeta chains were analyzed by immunosequencing. In the authors' own workflow: TCRs in the repertoires were matched against a reference library of SARS-CoV-2-specific TCRs that had been generated with the MIRA antigen-specificity platform. Breadth was defined as the fraction of unique TCRs that were SARS-CoV-2-associated, and depth was defined as the fraction of total T cells that were SARS-CoV-2-associated. Using the MIRA data, every spike-specific TCR was mapped to the spike region that the TCR reacted to and assigned to either a CD4 or a CD8 class. Log10-transformed breadth and depth values were compared by one-way ANOVA with Sidak's multiple comparisons tests. TCRdb's version of the immuneACCESS table is confined to in-frame rearrangements and falls short of the full clone set. An unresolved V gene accounts for under half of the shortfall where checked; the remainder is of unknown origin. The V and J calls and clone size are taken from that table; D and trimming were inferred from the DNA. Across this sample there are 80,000 to 100,000 clones, with approximately 90% seen only once. About 9.9% of the sample is taken by the ten largest.

Recombination linked TRBV5-1 to TRBJ2-5, with the D segment identity uncertain. The TCR comes from an adult who received the AZD1222 COVID-19 vaccine. Sequences were derived from peripheral blood, sampled 28 days after the second AZD1222 dose. The nucleotide sequence is given as TGCGCCAGCAGGATAGCCGAAGAGACCCAGTACTTC. Translated, it gives CASRIAEETQYF. The full variable domain, completed from the reference TRBV5-1 and TRBJ2-5 proteins outside the CDR3, reads KAGVTQTPRYLIKTRGQQVTLSCSPISGHRSVSWYQQTPGQGLQFLFEYFSETQRNKGNFPGRFSGRQFSNSRSEMNVSTLELGDSALYLCASRIAEETQYFGPGTRLLVL.